The table lists the clone carrying this T cell receptor beta chain with a count of one. These data are taken from a study of blood T cell repertoires in COVID-19. Overall study: Acute and convalescent COVID-19 samples came from the United States, Italy and Spain. T cells, B-cell-depleted T cells, or PBMCs supplied cDNA or gDNA.

V gave up 4 bases and J gave up 5 bases; unmatched junction bases: 3. The CDR3 has 13 residues. Germline-derived CDR1 and CDR2 are SGHDN and FVKESK. Original methodology: Reference gene primers were amplified, and this amplification served to estimate nucleated cell counts. Data came from immunoSEQ multiplex PCR; TCRdb stores just in-frame clones and leaves some out. The V and J calls and the clone size are those of that table, but D and trimming were determined from the DNA. The repertoire includes 95,000 to 150,000 clones, 77% of them detected once, and over 6.5% sits in the top ten. The chain couples TRBV14 to TRBJ2-5, with TRBD2 matching 8 bases. Specimen: peripheral blood. The TCR comes from a human donor in a cohort sampled during active COVID-19. The CDR3 DNA is TGTGCCAGCAGCCCCGGGACTAGGGAGACCCAGTACTTC. It is translated as CASSPGTRETQYF.